Below, one T cell receptor beta chain is given with its context. What it recognizes is unknown. Version v3.0 of the immunoSEQ assay ran at survey level. TCRdb's table, derived via immunoSEQ multiplex PCR, lists solely in-frame clones and lacks some. The sample contains 48,000 or so clones, around 80% of which appear only once. This entry belongs to a study of long-term antiretroviral therapy in people with HIV. Regarding the study as a whole: Diversity rose after ART but stayed below transplant donor controls. Clones that expanded before ART (that is, prior to treatment) dominated the repertoire at all time points.

The length of the CDR3 is 15 residues. V shed 5 bases and J 3 bases; nucleotides not matched to a gene: 5. Germline V CDR1 and CDR2: MNHEY, SMNVEV (reference sequence). Sequencing used unsorted PBMCs, obtained 0.8 years after starting antiretroviral therapy. The sequence derives from a woman between 18 and 29 years old with HIV. V is TRBV27 and J is TRBJ2-1; TRBD2 agrees at 9 bases. In DNA form, the CDR3 reads TGTGCCAGCAGTCTCACTAGCGGGTTCTACAATGAGCAGTTCTTC. It yields the protein CASSLTSGFYNEQFF.